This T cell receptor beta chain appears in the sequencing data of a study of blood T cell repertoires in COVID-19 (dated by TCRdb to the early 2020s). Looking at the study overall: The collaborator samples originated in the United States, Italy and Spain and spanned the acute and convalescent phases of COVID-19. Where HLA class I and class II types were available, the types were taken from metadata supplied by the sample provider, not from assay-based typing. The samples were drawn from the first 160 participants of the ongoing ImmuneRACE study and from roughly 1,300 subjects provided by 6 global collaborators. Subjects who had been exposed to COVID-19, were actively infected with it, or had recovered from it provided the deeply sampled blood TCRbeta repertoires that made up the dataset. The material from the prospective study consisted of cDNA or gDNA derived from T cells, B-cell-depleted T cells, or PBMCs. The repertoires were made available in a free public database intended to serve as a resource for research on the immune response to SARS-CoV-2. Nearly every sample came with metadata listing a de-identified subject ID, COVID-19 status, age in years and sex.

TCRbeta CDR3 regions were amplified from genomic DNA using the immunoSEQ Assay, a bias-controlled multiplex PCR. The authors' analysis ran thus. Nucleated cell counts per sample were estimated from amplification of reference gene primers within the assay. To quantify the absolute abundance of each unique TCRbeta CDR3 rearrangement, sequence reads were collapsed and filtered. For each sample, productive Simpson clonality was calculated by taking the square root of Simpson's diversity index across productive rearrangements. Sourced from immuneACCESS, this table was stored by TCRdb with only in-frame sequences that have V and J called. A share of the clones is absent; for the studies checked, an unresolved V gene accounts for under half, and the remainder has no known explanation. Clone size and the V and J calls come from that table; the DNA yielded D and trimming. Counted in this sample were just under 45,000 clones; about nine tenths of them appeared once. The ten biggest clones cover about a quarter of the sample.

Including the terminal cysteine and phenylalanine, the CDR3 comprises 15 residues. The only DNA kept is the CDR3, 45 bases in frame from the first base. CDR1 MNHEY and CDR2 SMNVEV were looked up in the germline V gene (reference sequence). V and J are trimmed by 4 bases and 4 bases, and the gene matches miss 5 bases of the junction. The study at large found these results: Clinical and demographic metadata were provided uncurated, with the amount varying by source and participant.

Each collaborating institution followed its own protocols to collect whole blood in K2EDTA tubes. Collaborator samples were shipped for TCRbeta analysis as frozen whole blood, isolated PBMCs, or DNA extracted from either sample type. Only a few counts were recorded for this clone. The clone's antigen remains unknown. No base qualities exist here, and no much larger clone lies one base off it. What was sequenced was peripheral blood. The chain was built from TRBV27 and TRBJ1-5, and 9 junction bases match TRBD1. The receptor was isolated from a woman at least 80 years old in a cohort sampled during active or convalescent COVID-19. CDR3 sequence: CASSSGQGRNQPQHF. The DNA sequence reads TGTGCCAGCAGTTCGGGACAGGGACGGAATCAGCCCCAGCATTTT.